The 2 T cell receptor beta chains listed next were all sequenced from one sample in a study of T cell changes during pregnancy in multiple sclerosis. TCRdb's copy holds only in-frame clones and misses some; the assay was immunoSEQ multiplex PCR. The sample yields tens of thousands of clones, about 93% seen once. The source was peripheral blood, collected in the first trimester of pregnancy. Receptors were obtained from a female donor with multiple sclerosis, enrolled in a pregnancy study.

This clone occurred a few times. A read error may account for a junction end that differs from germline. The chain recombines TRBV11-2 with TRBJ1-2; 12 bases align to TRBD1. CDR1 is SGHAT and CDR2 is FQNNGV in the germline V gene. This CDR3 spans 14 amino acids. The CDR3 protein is CASSLVGGTGGVSF. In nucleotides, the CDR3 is TGTGCCAGCAGCTTAGTAGGGGGGACAGGGGGCGTCTCCTTC.

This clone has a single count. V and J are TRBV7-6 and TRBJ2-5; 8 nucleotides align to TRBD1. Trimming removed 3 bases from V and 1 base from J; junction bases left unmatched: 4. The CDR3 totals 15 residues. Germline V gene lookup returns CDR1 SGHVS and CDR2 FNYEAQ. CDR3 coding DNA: TGTGCCAGCAGCTTGTACGACAGGGGCCAAGAGACCCAGTACTTC. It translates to CASSLYDRGQETQYF.